This TCR beta chain derives from a study of early T cells in non-severe SARS-CoV-2 infection. MiXCR was run by TCRdb on the 5' RACE reads, yielding one entry per CDR3 protein. This table holds some 80,000 distinct CDR3 sequences, about 10% found once. Germline V CDR1 and CDR2: MNHNY, SVGAGI (reference sequence). Trimming removed 6 bases from V and 3 bases from J; junction bases left unmatched: 5. The CDR3 has 13 amino acids. This clonotype has more than one count but fewer than ten. The sample here was whole blood, taken at baseline. This rearrangement joins TRBV6-6 to TRBJ2-7; TRBD1 matches 7 bases. This TCR was recovered from an adult who was a healthcare worker with PCR-confirmed SARS-CoV-2 infection or an uninfected control (not recorded which). The CDR3 spells CASRPTGSYEQYF. Written as DNA, the CDR3 is TGTGCCAGCAGACCGACAGGGAGCTACGAGCAGTACTTC.